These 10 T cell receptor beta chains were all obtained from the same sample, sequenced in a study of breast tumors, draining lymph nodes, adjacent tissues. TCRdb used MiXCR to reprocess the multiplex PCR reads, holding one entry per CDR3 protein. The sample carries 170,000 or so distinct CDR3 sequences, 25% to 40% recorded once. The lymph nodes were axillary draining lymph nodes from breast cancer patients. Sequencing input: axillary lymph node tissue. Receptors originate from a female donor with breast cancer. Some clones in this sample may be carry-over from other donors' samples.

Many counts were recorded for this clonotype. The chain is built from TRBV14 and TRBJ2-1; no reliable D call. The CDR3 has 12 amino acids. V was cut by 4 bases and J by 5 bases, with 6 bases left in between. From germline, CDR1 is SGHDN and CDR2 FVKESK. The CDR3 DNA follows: TGTGCCAGCAGCCGGGCCAACAATGAGCAGTTCTTC. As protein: CASSRANNEQFF.

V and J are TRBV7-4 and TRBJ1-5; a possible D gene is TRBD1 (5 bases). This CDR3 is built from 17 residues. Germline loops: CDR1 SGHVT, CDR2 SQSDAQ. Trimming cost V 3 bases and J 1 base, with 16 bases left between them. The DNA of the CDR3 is TGTGCCAGCAGCTTCCCGGGGGTCGGAGGGAGCAATCAGCCCCAGCATTTT. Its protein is CASSFPGVGGSNQPQHF.

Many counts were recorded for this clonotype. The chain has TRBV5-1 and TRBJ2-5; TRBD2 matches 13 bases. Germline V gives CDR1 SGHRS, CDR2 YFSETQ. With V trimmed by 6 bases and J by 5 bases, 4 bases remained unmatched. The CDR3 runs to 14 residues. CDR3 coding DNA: TGCGCCAGCACTACTAGCGGGGGGGGCGAGACCCAGTACTTC. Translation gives CASTTSGGGETQYF.

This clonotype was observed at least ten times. DNA for the CDR3: TGTGCCAGCAGCCCTCAGTGGGCCGGCTATGGCTACACCTTC. Its protein is CASSPQWAGYGYTF. The chain links TRBV7-8 to TRBJ1-2; D remains unclear. The V gene lost 5 bases and the J gene lost 4 bases, with 14 bases spanning the gap. Per germline, CDR1 SGHVS and CDR2 FQNEAQ. The CDR3 contains 14 residues.

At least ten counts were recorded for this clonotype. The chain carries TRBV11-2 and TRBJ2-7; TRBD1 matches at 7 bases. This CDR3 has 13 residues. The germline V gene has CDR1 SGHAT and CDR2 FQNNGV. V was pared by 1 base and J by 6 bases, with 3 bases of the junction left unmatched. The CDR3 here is CASSLGDSIEQYF. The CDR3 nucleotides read TGTGCCAGCAGCTTAGGGGACAGTATCGAGCAGTACTTC.

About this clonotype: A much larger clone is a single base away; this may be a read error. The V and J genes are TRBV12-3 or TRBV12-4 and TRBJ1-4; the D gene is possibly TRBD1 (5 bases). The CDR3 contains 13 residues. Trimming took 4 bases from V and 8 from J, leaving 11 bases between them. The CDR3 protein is CASSSDMEEKLFF. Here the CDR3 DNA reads TGTGCCAGCAGTTCGGACATGGAGGAAAAACTGTTTTTT.

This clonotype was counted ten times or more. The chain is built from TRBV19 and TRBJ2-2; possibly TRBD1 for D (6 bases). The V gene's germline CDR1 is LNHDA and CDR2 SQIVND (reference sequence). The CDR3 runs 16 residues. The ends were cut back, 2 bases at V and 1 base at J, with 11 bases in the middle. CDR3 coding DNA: TGTGCCAGTAGTATATACGGGACAAGGAACACCGGGGAGCTGTTTTTT. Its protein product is CASSIYGTRNTGELFF.

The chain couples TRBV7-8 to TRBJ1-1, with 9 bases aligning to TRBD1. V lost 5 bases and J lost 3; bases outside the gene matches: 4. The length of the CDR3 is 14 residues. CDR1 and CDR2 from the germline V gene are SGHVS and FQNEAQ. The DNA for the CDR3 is TGTGCCAGCAGCCCTGGGACAGGGCACACTGAAGCTTTCTTT. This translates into CASSPGTGHTEAFF.

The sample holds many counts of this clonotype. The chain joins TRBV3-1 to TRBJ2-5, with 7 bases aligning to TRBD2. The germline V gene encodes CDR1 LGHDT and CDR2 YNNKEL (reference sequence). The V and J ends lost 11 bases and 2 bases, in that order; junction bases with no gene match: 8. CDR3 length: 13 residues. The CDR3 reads CAVRSSGQETQYF. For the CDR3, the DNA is TGTGCCGTGAGGTCTAGCGGACAAGAGACCCAGTACTTC.

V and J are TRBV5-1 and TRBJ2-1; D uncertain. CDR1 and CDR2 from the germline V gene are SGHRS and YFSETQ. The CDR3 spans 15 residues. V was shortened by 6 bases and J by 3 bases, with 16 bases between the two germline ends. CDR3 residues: CASTRAATFYNEQFF. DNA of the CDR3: TGCGCCAGCACTAGGGCAGCAACCTTCTACAATGAGCAGTTCTTC.